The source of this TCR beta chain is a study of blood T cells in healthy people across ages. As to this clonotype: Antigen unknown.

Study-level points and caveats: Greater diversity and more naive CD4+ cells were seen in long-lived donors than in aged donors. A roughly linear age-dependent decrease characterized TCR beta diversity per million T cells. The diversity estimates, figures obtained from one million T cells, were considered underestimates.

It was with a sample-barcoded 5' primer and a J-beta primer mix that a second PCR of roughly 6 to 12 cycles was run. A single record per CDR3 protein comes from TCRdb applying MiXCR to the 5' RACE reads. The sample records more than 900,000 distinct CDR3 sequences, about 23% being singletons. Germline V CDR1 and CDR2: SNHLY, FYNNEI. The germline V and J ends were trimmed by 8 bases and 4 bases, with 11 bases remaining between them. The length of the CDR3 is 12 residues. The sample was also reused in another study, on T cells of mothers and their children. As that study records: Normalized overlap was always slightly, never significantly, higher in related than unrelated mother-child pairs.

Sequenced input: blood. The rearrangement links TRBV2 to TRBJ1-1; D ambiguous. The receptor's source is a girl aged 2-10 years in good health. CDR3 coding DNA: TGTGCCAGCCTGGGGAGGGTCACTGAAGCTTTCTTT. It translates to CASLGRVTEAFF.